This T cell receptor beta chain stems from a study of identifying expanded T cells in peripheral blood. General observations from the study: Across healthy donors, higher total template counts meant significantly greater approximately two-week count variance.

Looked up from germline, CDR1 is MNHEY and CDR2 is SVGAGI. The CDR3 runs 15 residues. The V gene lost 7 bases and the J gene lost 3 bases, with 18 bases spanning the gap. Sequencing used immunoSEQ multiplex PCR; TCRdb keeps in-frame clones, though not all of them. The repertoire holds some 97,000 clones, with approximately 89% as singletons. Turning to this clone: Its antigen remains unknown.

V usage is TRBV6-5 and J usage is TRBJ1-2, with a possible D match to TRBD1 (5 bases). The receptor was isolated from a person aged 18 to 75 in good health. Sequencing was carried out using blood. CDR3 residues: CASTQGEGRDYGYTF. CDR3 nucleotide sequence: TGTGCCAGCACCCAAGGGGAGGGACGAGACTATGGCTACACCTTC.